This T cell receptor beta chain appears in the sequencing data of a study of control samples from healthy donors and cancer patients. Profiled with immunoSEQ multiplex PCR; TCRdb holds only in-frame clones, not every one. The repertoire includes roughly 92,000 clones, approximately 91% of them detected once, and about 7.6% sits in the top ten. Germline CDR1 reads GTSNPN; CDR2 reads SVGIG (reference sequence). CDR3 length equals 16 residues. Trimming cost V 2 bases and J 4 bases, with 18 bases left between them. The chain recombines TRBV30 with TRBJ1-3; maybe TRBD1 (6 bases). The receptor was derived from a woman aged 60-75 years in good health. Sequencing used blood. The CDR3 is CAWSWGLRGTGNTIYF. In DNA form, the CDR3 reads TGTGCCTGGAGTTGGGGTTTGAGGGGGACGGGAAACACCATATATTTT.